This T cell receptor beta chain stems from a study of tumor and adjacent non-tumor tissue in lung cancer. Trimming pared 5 bases from V and 5 bases from J, leaving 24 bases between. CDR1 MDHEN and CDR2 SYDVKM come from the germline V gene. The CDR3 length is 18 residues. The library came from three nested PCR rounds adapted from ARM-PCR protocols. TCRdb reanalysed the multiplex PCR reads using MiXCR and keeps one entry per CDR3 protein. The table has more than 60,000 distinct CDR3 sequences, 65% to 80% seen once; the top ten hold around 45%. The template was RNA from unsorted bulk tissue. More than 3 cm separated this lung sample from the edge of the tumor.

The chain combines TRBV28 with TRBJ2-2; D may match TRBD1 or TRBD2 (6 bases each). The TCR originated in a man aged 55 to 70 with non-small cell lung cancer. Input material: distant non-tumor lung tissue. The CDR3 loop is CASSPLRWGAYRTGELFF. The CDR3 nucleotides are TGTGCCAGCAGTCCCCTCCGTTGGGGGGCCTATCGAACCGGGGAGCTGTTTTTT.